This T cell receptor (beta chain) was documented in a study of cytomegalovirus exposure and HLA in healthy donors. Study findings and constraints: Most TCR sequences showed up rarely, but some public TCRs showed up in many donors. What a later analysis showed was that several of the most significant clusters appeared linked to common viral pathogens.

The germline CDR1 and CDR2 sequences are SGDLS and YYNGEE. This CDR3 comprises 15 residues. V lost 0 bases and J 1 base, leaving 10 bases between the germline ends. A remark on this clone: Antigen: not known.

60 Vbeta and 13 Jbeta primers were used in PCR. Clones were read by immunoSEQ multiplex PCR, and TCRdb kept only the in-frame ones, dropping some. The sample gives approximately 90,000 clones, over 55% of which show up once; roughly 6% is in the top ten. What was sequenced was PBMCs. This clonotype was obtained from a woman under 40 in good health and CMV-seronegative. J is TRBJ2-5 and V is TRBV9; the D gene is possibly TRBD1 (5 bases). The chain's CDR3 is CASSVAWGPQETQYF. The CDR3, as DNA: TGTGCCAGCAGCGTAGCCTGGGGCCCCCAAGAGACCCAGTACTTC.